The entry below gives a single TCR beta chain sequence along with its context. As yet, its antigen is unknown. Using immunoSEQ multiplex PCR, the repertoire was profiled, and TCRdb retains in-frame clones only, with some absent. The repertoire holds more than 250,000 clones, approximately 93% seen once, with roughly 0.51% in the top ten. These data are taken from a study of T cell responses to AZD1222 COVID-19 vaccine. Points from the study as a whole: Two AZD1222 doses significantly raised spike-specific TCR breadth and depth over controls.

Germline V gives CDR1 KGHSH, CDR2 LQKENI. Deletions cut 3 bases from V and 8 bases from J, with 14 bases between. The CDR3 covers 14 residues. This chain links TRBV18 with TRBJ2-1; D is tentatively TRBD1 or TRBD2 (5 bases each). The source is an adult in good health. The specimen comprised peripheral blood, sampled on day 0 of AZD1222 vaccination. The CDR3 sequence is CASSPKGTIDEQFF. As DNA, the CDR3 is TGTGCCAGCTCACCCAAGGGGACGATCGATGAGCAGTTCTTC.